A selection of T cell receptor beta chains follows, all from one sample in a study of blood T cell repertoires in COVID-19. Profiled with immunoSEQ multiplex PCR; TCRdb holds only in-frame clones, not every one. The table lists 50,000 or so clones, more than 75% of them singletons. Sequencing was performed on peripheral blood. The receptors shown here come from a human donor in a cohort sampled during active COVID-19. Each CDR3 is given with its conserved first and last residue. The order of the fields is J gene, clone size, D gene, V gene, CDR3 protein, CDR3 DNA. D genes are given only for firm matches. Clone size, where shown, is once, few, many, or a class for clones that have expanded.

TRBJ2-3 | - | TRBD1 | TRBV18 | CASSSNRGRGDTQYF | TGTGCCAGCTCAAGCAACAGGGGACGGGGAGATACGCAGTATTTT
TRBJ2-7 | - | - | TRBV6-1 | CASSERRAGGTEQYF | TGTGCCAGCAGTGAAAGGAGGGCTGGGGGGACCGAGCAGTACTTC
TRBJ2-6 | - | - | TRBV7-3 | CASSLTAGVGANVLTF | TGTGCCAGCAGCTTAACGGCAGGGGTGGGGGCCAACGTCCTGACTTTC
TRBJ2-1 | - | - | TRBV2 | CASMRQQNNEQFF | TGTGCCAGCATGAGACAGCAAAACAATGAGCAGTTCTTC
TRBJ2-5 | - | - | TRBV5-1 | CASSRDTDQETQYF | TGCGCCAGTTCCCGGGACACGGATCAAGAGACCCAGTACTTC
TRBJ2-1 | - | TRBD2 | TRBV4-2 | CASSRTGTSGNNEQFF | TGTGCCAGCAGCAGAACCGGGACTAGCGGAAACAATGAGCAGTTCTTC
TRBJ1-2 | once | - | TRBV28 | CASTLTANYGYTF | TGTGCCAGCACCCTGACTGCTAACTATGGCTACACCTTC
TRBJ1-1 | - | - | TRBV28 | CASSPPQGNTEAFF | TGTGCCAGCAGTCCTCCTCAGGGGAACACTGAAGCTTTCTTT
TRBJ1-1 | once | TRBD1 | TRBV11-2 | CASSFGQGVTEAFF | TGTGCCAGCAGCTTTGGCCAGGGGGTTACTGAAGCTTTCTTT
TRBJ2-7 | - | TRBD2 | TRBV6-6 | CASSSGTSLYEQYF | TGTGCCAGCAGCTCCGGGACTAGTCTTTACGAGCAGTACTTC